Sequencing of this T cell receptor beta chain was carried out in a study of OX40 agonist ivuxolimab in advanced cancers. Assay used: immunoSEQ multiplex PCR; TCRdb lists only in-frame clones, some missing. The profile shows about 130,000 clones, about nine tenths of them singletons. CDR3 length equals 14 residues. The J segment lost 3 bases and the V segment lost 2 bases, leaving 1 base of the junction unmatched. Germline CDR1 is MDHEN and CDR2 is SYDVKM. This clone was detected only once. This sequence joins TRBV28 and TRBJ2-5; TRBD1 aligns across 9 bases. This clonotype originated in an adult with an advanced solid tumor such as melanoma, head and neck, liver or kidney cancer. The specimen was CD4+ or CD8+ T cells sorted from blood, collected in a trial of the OX40 agonist ivuxolimab. The CDR3 nucleotides read TGTGCCAGCAGTTTAAGGACAGGGGAAGAGACCCAGTACTTC. Protein: CASSLRTGEETQYF.